A selection of T cell receptor beta chains follows, all from one sample in a study of PD-1 blockade in mismatch repair-deficient tumors. The assay was immunoSEQ multiplex PCR, and TCRdb's table has in-frame clones only and misses some. This table holds about 18,000 clones, over 75% found once. The sample in question was PBMCs, obtained 22 to 25 weeks after starting pembrolizumab. Receptor source: an adult with mismatch repair-deficient cancer. CDR3s include the opening cysteine and the closing phenylalanine or tryptophan. D genes are given only for firm matches. For some rows the clone size is stated as once, few or many, or as a class when expanded; others skip it.

>.|TRBV19|TRBJ2-1|.
TGTGCCAGTTCATACTCCGGGATCGCGCAGTTAACAAGCTCCTACAATGAGCAGTTCTTC
CASSYSGIAQLTSSYNEQFF
>once|TRBV7-2|TRBJ1-2|.
TGTGCCAGCAGCTTAGGGGTAGGGGCTAACTATGGCTACACCTTC
CASSLGVGANYGYTF
>.|TRBV11-2|TRBJ2-1|.
TGTGCCAGCAGCTTTTTCAGGGTTACGGATAATGAGCAGTTCTTC
CASSFFRVTDNEQFF
>few|TRBV15|TRBJ2-7|TRBD1
TGTGCCACCAGCAGGGAAGACCGGGACAGGTTCGTCGAGCAGTACTTC
CATSREDRDRFVEQYF
>.|TRBV28|TRBJ2-3|.
TGTTCAGCAGTCGGACTTCGAGGGAGCACAGATACGCAGTATTTT
CSAVGLRGSTDTQYF
>.|TRBV19|TRBJ2-1|TRBD2
TGTGCCAGTAGTATAACGGGAGGGGGAGGTGAGCAGTTCTTC
CASSITGGGGEQFF
>.|TRBV10-3|TRBJ2-7|TRBD2
TGTGCCATCAGTGACCCCGGACTAGCGGGGACCTCCTACGAGCAGTACTTC
CAISDPGLAGTSYEQYF
>few|TRBV9|TRBJ2-7|.
TGTGCCAGCAGCGTAGAGGGGGGGCTAGCGGCGGGTCGTGCCTACGAGCAGTACTTC
CASSVEGGLAAGRAYEQYF
>.|TRBV5-1|TRBJ1-4|TRBD1
TGCGCCAGCAGCTCCTTGGACAGGGACAATGAAAAACTGTTTTTT
CASSSLDRDNEKLFF
>few|TRBV15|TRBJ2-7|.
TGTGCCACCACCAGAGGACAGTCCTACGAGCAGTACTTC
CATTRGQSYEQYF
>.|TRBV5-1|TRBJ1-3|.
TGCGCCAGCAGCTTGACCCCAACAGGTGAACCTGGAAACACCATATATTTT
CASSLTPTGEPGNTIYF
>.|TRBV30|TRBJ2-7|.
TGTGCCTGGACAGGGGCCTACGAGCAGTACTTC
CAWTGAYEQYF
>.|TRBV18|TRBJ1-1|.
TGTGCCAGCTCACCAGTAGGCGGTAACACTGAAGCTTTCTTT
CASSPVGGNTEAFF
>.|TRBV4-1|TRBJ2-7|.
TGCGCCAGCAGCCAAGCCGGGAGTGGGGACGCTTTCTCCTACGAGCAGTACTTC
CASSQAGSGDAFSYEQYF
>.|TRBV30|TRBJ2-2|TRBD2
TGTGCCTGGAGTTTATTGCTAGCGGGAGCGCAATCCGGGGAGCTGTTTTTT
CAWSLLLAGAQSGELFF
>.|TRBV5-6|TRBJ2-1|TRBD2
TGTGCCAAGATACTAGCGGGAGATCACAATGAGCAGTTCTTC
CAKILAGDHNEQFF
>few|TRBV18|TRBJ1-4|.
TGTGCCAGCTCACCACCCTCGGTGGAAAAACTGTTTTTT
CASSPPSVEKLFF
>.|TRBV5-1|TRBJ2-5|TRBD1
TGCGCCAGCATCCGACGTACAGGGGCGGGAGAGACCCAGTACTTC
CASIRRTGAGETQYF
>.|TRBV18|TRBJ2-1|.
TGTGCCAGCTCACCTGTCCTTGACAATGAGCAGTTCTTC
CASSPVLDNEQFF
>.|TRBV14|TRBJ2-1|.
TGTGCCAGCAGCCAAGAGGTGGGCCAGGATGAGCAGTTCTTC
CASSQEVGQDEQFF
>.|TRBV5-1|TRBJ2-2|.
TGCGCCAGTCAGTCAGGGAACACCGGGGAGCTGTTTTTT
CASQSGNTGELFF